One sample yielded the 17 T cell receptor beta chains listed below, sequenced in a study of OX40 agonist ivuxolimab in advanced cancers. Assay used: immunoSEQ multiplex PCR; TCRdb lists only in-frame clones, some missing. This sample has about 49,000 clones, with roughly 85% found just once. The sequences come from CD4+ or CD8+ T cells sorted from blood, collected in a trial of the OX40 agonist ivuxolimab. The origin of the receptors is an adult with an advanced solid tumor such as melanoma, head and neck, liver or kidney cancer.

This clone showed up just a few times. The V and J genes are TRBV6-5 and TRBJ1-1, with 8 positions matching TRBD1. The CDR3 sequence is 16 residues long. V was pared by 0 bases and J by 1 base, with 4 bases of the junction left unmatched. Germline loops: CDR1 MNHEY, CDR2 SVGAGI. The CDR3 nucleotides read TGTGCCAGCAGTTACTCTGGGGGGACAGGGAACACTGAAGCTTTCTTT. Its translation is CASSYSGGTGNTEAFF.

This chain connects TRBV4-1 to TRBJ2-3; unclear D gene. CDR1 is MGHRA and CDR2 is YSYEKL in the germline V gene. V lost 0 bases, J lost 0 bases, and 4 bases lay in between. The CDR3 totals 14 residues. The CDR3 nucleotides are TGCGCCAGCAGCCAAGAGGGGAGCACAGATACGCAGTATTTT. This encodes CASSQEGSTDTQYF.

The chain is built from TRBV9 and TRBJ1-3; D is undetermined. This CDR3 comprises 14 residues. CDR1 is SGDLS and CDR2 is YYNGEE in the germline V gene. The germline V and J ends were trimmed by 4 bases and 2 bases, with 10 bases remaining between them. In DNA, the CDR3 is TGTGCCAGCAGCATCTCGGGGACTGGAAACACCATATATTTT. It specifies CASSISGTGNTIYF.

This clone was counted once. The genes are TRBV4-2 and TRBJ1-3; D may be TRBD1 (6 bases). The germline V gene encodes CDR1 LGHNA and CDR2 YNFKEQ. The CDR3 is 16 residues long. The V end lost 3 bases, the J end lost 2 bases, and 14 bases lay between the germline ends. The CDR3 nucleotides are TGTGCCAGCAGCCATCCTACAGGGTTAGCTGGAAACACCATATATTTT. Translated: CASSHPTGLAGNTIYF.

V is TRBV6-5 and J is TRBJ2-7, with a weak D call TRBD1 (5 bases). The CDR3 is made up of 14 amino acids. V was cut by 3 bases and J by 2 bases, with 11 bases left in between. Germline assignment: CDR1 MNHEY and CDR2 SVGAGI. DNA of the CDR3: TGTGCCAGCAGTTATCAGGGCAGAGCCTACGAGCAGTACTTC. This sequence encodes CASSYQGRAYEQYF.

The V and J genes are TRBV9 and TRBJ1-2; D is ambiguous. Germline values: CDR1 SGDLS, CDR2 YYNGEE. The CDR3 contains 13 residues. V was trimmed by 0 bases and J by 4 bases, leaving 7 bases between them. As DNA, the CDR3 is TGTGCCAGCAGCGTAGGGGCCCTCTATGGCTACACCTTC. Its translation: CASSVGALYGYTF.

J is TRBJ1-1 and V is TRBV18; the D is unclear. Germline lookup yields CDR1 KGHSH and CDR2 LQKENI. Trimming removed 3 bases from V and 4 bases from J, with 9 bases in between. The CDR3 is made up of 13 amino acids. The CDR3: CASSPARGTEAFF. DNA for the CDR3: TGTGCCAGCTCACCGGCTCGCGGCACTGAAGCTTTCTTT.

This clone has a single count. The chain is built from TRBV10-3 and TRBJ1-2; 8 bases fit TRBD1. The CDR3 consists of 14 residues. With V trimmed by 6 bases and J by 4 bases, 7 bases remained unmatched. The germline gives CDR1 ENHRY, CDR2 SYGVKD. The CDR3: CAIRKDRVTYGYTF. The CDR3 bases are TGTGCCATCAGGAAGGACAGGGTAACCTATGGCTACACCTTC.

The V call is TRBV5-1, the J call TRBJ2-6; no clear D. The CDR3 runs to 14 residues. The germline V gene encodes CDR1 SGHRS and CDR2 YFSETQ. Trimming stripped 4 bases from V and 1 base from J, with 6 bases between. The CDR3 region is CASSPSSGANVLTF. The CDR3, as DNA: TGCGCCAGCAGCCCATCGTCTGGGGCCAACGTCCTGACTTTC.

CDR3 nucleotides: TGTGCCAGCTCACCACCCTTCTCCTATAATTCACCCCTCCACTTT. This gives the protein CASSPPFSYNSPLHF. The chain has TRBV18 and TRBJ1-6; the D is unclear. Germline V gene data show CDR1 as KGHSH and CDR2 as LQKENI. Trimming removed 0 bases from V and 0 bases from J, with 3 bases in between. The CDR3 sequence is 15 residues long.

This chain connects TRBV4-2 to TRBJ1-5; TRBD1 matches 9 bases. Germline CDR1 and CDR2: LGHNA and YNFKEQ. V shed 2 bases and J 0 bases; nucleotides not matched to a gene: 8. This CDR3 is 18 amino acids long. CDR3 in amino acids: CASSQLGQGSLSNQPQHF. As DNA, the CDR3 is TGTGCCAGCAGCCAACTTGGACAGGGGAGCCTTAGCAATCAGCCCCAGCATTTT.

The chain couples TRBV18 to TRBJ2-1, with a tentative D call TRBD2 (5 bases). The V end was cut by 0 bases, the J end by 5 bases, with 8 bases between. Germline CDR1 and CDR2: KGHSH and LQKENI. This CDR3 has 14 amino acids. CDR3 sequence reads: CASSPPRGNNEQFF. DNA for the CDR3: TGTGCCAGCTCACCACCCCGGGGAAACAATGAGCAGTTCTTC. Combining the CDR3 with reference TRBV18 and TRBJ2-1 gives the whole variable domain NAGVMQNPRHLVRRRGQEARLRCSPMKGHSHVYWYRQLPEEGLKFMVYLQKENIIDESGMPKERFSAEFPKEGPSILRIQQVVRGDSAAYFCASSPPRGNNEQFFGPGTRLTVL.

The V gene is TRBV6-1, the J gene TRBJ1-5, with a possible D match to TRBD1 (5 bases). Germline V gene data show CDR1 as MNHNS and CDR2 as SASEGT. The CDR3 spans 15 residues. Trimming took 2 bases from V and 0 from J, leaving 8 bases between them. The CDR3 bases are TGTGCCAGCAGTGAATTGGGGGGTAGCAATCAGCCCCAGCATTTT. Translation gives CASSELGGSNQPQHF.

CDR3 residues: CASSFPPDSRYGYTF. DNA for the CDR3: TGTGCCAGCAGCTTCCCCCCGGACAGCCGTTATGGCTACACCTTC. The chain links TRBV7-9 to TRBJ1-2, with D tentatively TRBD1 (6 bases). CDR1 and CDR2 (germline): SEHNR, FQNEAQ (reference sequence). The CDR3 is 15 residues long. V dropped 3 bases and J dropped 5 bases, with 16 bases sitting between them.

The rearrangement joins TRBV4-2 to TRBJ2-5; D not certain. The CDR3 has 15 residues. V shed 0 bases and J shed 2 bases, with 10 bases lying between them. The germline gives CDR1 LGHNA, CDR2 YNFKEQ. CDR3 region: CASSQDSVTQETQYF. The CDR3 bases are TGTGCCAGCAGCCAAGATTCAGTCACTCAAGAGACCCAGTACTTC.

The chain uses TRBV19 and TRBJ2-2; D possibly corresponds to TRBD2 (5 bases). Germline loops: CDR1 LNHDA, CDR2 SQIVND (reference sequence). The CDR3 length is 14 residues. Trimming left V 3 bases short and J 4 bases short, with 9 bases between. The CDR3 reads CASSINRGTGELFF. The CDR3 DNA reads as TGTGCCAGTAGTATTAATCGGGGCACCGGGGAGCTGTTTTTT.

This chain connects TRBV7-2 to TRBJ2-7, with D perhaps TRBD1 or TRBD2 (5 bases each). Trimming cost V 4 bases and J 3 bases, with 25 bases left between them. Per germline, CDR1 SGHTA and CDR2 FQGNSA. The CDR3 loop spans 18 amino acids. CDR3 nucleotide sequence: TGTGCCAGCAGCTACTCGGGGCACGGGGAGAGGCTCGACTACGAGCAGTACGTC. It translates to CASSYSGHGERLDYEQYV.